This passage covers 11 T cell receptor beta chains from one sample sequenced in a study of graft-versus-host responses after intestinal transplantation. These receptors have no identified antigens. The repertoire was sequenced with immunoSEQ multiplex PCR; TCRdb's copy has only in-frame clones and lacks some. The repertoire holds tens of thousands of clones, with approximately 95% as singletons. This material consisted of unstimulated CD8+ T cells sorted from spleen or lymph node cells, taken before transplant. All receptors come from a human donor who was the organ donor for an intestinal transplant.

This chain joins TRBV7-8 and TRBJ1-4; D unresolved. The CDR3 runs to 15 residues. V shed 1 base and J shed 5 bases, with 11 bases lying between them. The V gene's germline CDR1 is SGHVS and CDR2 FQNEAQ. CDR3 sequence: CASSLVAGRNEKLFF. The DNA of the CDR3 is TGTGCCAGCAGCTTAGTGGCAGGAAGAAATGAAAAACTGTTTTTT.

The rearrangement links TRBV15 to TRBJ1-3; 8 bases fit TRBD1. V gave up 2 bases and J gave up 8 bases; unmatched junction bases: 8. CDR3 length equals 15 residues. CDR1 and CDR2 from the germline V gene are LNHNV and YYDKDF (reference sequence). CDR3 sequence (DNA): TGTGCCACCAGCAGATCCCGGACAGGGTTGGACACCATATATTTT. Protein product: CATSRSRTGLDTIYF.

The chain links TRBV6-1 to TRBJ2-3; D ambiguous. The CDR3 totals 16 residues. The V end lost 0 bases, the J end lost 0 bases, and 10 bases lay between the germline ends. CDR1 and CDR2 from the germline V gene are MNHNS and SASEGT. CDR3 loop: CASSEAGWVSTDTQYF. The CDR3 coding sequence is TGTGCCAGCAGTGAAGCGGGATGGGTTAGCACAGATACGCAGTATTTT.

The chain is built from TRBV9 and TRBJ2-1, with 7 positions matching TRBD1. J gave up 7 bases and V 4 bases, and 5 bases lay outside the gene matches. Germline lookup yields CDR1 SGDLS and CDR2 YYNGEE. This CDR3 region has 13 residues. Here the CDR3 DNA reads TGTGCCAGCAGCTCACAGGGGTTGAATGAGCAGTTCTTC. It is translated as CASSSQGLNEQFF.

The chain recombines TRBV7-9 with TRBJ2-6; 7 bases are a match to TRBD2. V lost 1 base and J lost 0; bases outside the gene matches: 6. CDR1 and CDR2 (germline): SEHNR, FQNEAQ (reference sequence). This CDR3 has 18 amino acids. The CDR3 coding sequence is TGTGCCAGCAGCTTAGTTCGGGGGGTCGTCTCTGGGGCCAACGTCCTGACTTTC. Its protein product is CASSLVRGVVSGANVLTF.

This sequence joins TRBV19 and TRBJ2-5, with D hard to call. CDR1 and CDR2 from the germline V gene are LNHDA and SQIVND (reference sequence). This CDR3 comprises 13 residues. V lost 3 bases, J lost 5 bases, and 10 bases lay in between. Written as DNA, the CDR3 is TGTGCCAGTAGTATGGGTCACGGGGAGACCCAGTACTTC. It codes for CASSMGHGETQYF.

The rearrangement joins TRBV2 to TRBJ2-7, with D maybe TRBD2 (6 bases). The CDR3 covers 16 residues. Per germline, CDR1 SNHLY and CDR2 FYNNEI. V dropped 5 bases and J dropped 0 bases, with 17 bases sitting between them. The CDR3: CASSSSGLRSSYEQYF. CDR3 nucleotide sequence: TGTGCCAGCAGTTCATCGGGACTGCGCTCCTCCTACGAGCAGTACTTC. The complete variable domain, with remaining parts taken from reference TRBV2 and TRBJ2-7, reads EPEVTQTPSHQVTQMGQEVILRCVPISNHLYFYWYRQILGQKVEFLVSFYNNEISEKSEIFDDQFSVERPDGSNFTLKIRSTKLEDSAMYFCASSSSGLRSSYEQYFGPGTRLTVT.

This chain connects TRBV7-9 to TRBJ2-5; TRBD2 matches at 8 bases. Germline V gives CDR1 SEHNR, CDR2 FQNEAQ (reference sequence). The ends lost 2 bases at V and 0 bases at J; junction bases unmatched: 8. The CDR3 has 17 residues. The CDR3 DNA reads as TGTGCCAGCAGCTTAAACCCCGAGCGGGGGAACCAAGAGACCCAGTACTTC. Protein sequence: CASSLNPERGNQETQYF.

The genes are TRBV27 and TRBJ2-4; TRBD1 agrees at 7 bases. The CDR3 contains 13 residues. J gave up 6 bases and V 5 bases, and 4 bases lay outside the gene matches. Per germline, CDR1 MNHEY and CDR2 SMNVEV (reference sequence). CDR3 sequence: CASSTWTGNIQYF. The CDR3 coding sequence is TGTGCCAGCAGTACCTGGACAGGAAACATTCAGTACTTC.

The rearrangement joins TRBV19 to TRBJ1-2; D is uncertain. This CDR3 is built from 13 residues. The germline gives CDR1 LNHDA, CDR2 SQIVND (reference sequence). The V and J ends lost 4 bases and 9 bases respectively, with 15 bases between them. CDR3 nucleotides: TGTGCCAGTAGTAGGCCCCAGCGAGGGAGCTACACCTTC. Protein sequence: CASSRPQRGSYTF.

The chain has TRBV5-4 and TRBJ2-7, with 8 bases that match TRBD2. The CDR3 covers 14 residues. J lost 4 bases, V lost 4 bases, and 7 bases had no gene match. CDR1 and CDR2 (germline): SGHNT, YYREEE (reference sequence). For the CDR3, the DNA is TGTGCCAGCAGCCCTCCGGGACTAGGTTACGAGCAGTACTTC. Translation: CASSPPGLGYEQYF.